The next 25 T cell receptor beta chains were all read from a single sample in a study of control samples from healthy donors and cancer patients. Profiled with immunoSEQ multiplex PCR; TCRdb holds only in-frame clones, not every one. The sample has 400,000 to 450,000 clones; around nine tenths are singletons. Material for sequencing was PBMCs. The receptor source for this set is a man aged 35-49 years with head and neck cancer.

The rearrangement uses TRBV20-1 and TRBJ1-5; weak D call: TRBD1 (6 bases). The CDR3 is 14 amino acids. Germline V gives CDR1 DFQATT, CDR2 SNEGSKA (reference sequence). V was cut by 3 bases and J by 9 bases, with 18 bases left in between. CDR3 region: CSASTDRLLGPQHF. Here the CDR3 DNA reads TGCAGTGCTAGTACCGACAGGCTCTTAGGGCCCCAGCATTTT.

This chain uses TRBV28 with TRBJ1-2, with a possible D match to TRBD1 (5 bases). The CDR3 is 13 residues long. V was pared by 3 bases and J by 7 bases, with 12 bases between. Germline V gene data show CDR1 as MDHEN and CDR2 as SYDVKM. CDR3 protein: CASSLGTVPGYTF. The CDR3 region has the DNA TGTGCCAGCAGTTTGGGGACCGTGCCTGGCTACACCTTC.

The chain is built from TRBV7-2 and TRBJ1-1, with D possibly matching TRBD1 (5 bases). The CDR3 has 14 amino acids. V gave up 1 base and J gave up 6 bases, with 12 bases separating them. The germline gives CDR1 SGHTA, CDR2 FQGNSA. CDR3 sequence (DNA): TGTGCCAGCAGCTTAGACGGCATGACAGCTGAAGCTTTCTTT. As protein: CASSLDGMTAEAFF.

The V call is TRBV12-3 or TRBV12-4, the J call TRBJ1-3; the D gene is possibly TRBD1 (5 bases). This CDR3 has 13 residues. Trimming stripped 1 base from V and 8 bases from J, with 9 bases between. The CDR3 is CASSLGREDTIYF. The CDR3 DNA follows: TGTGCCAGCAGTTTAGGCAGGGAGGACACCATATATTTT.

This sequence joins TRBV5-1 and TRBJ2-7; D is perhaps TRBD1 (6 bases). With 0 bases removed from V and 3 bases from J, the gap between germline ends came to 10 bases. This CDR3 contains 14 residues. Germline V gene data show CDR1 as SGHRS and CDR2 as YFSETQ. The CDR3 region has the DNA TGCGCCAGCAGCTTGGAGGGACACGTCTACGAGCAGTACTTC. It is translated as CASSLEGHVYEQYF.

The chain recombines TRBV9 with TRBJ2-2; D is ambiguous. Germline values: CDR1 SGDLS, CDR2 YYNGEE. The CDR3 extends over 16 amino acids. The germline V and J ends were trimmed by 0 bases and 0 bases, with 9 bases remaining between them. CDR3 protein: CASSVGSWANTGELFF. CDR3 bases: TGTGCCAGCAGCGTAGGATCTTGGGCGAACACCGGGGAGCTGTTTTTT.

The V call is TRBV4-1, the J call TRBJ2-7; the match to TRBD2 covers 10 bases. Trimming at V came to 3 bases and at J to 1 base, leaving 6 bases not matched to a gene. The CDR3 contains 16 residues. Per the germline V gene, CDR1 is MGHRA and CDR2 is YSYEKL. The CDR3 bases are TGCGCCAGCAGCCAGGCCCCTAGCGGGGGATCCTACGAGCAGTACTTC. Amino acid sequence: CASSQAPSGGSYEQYF.

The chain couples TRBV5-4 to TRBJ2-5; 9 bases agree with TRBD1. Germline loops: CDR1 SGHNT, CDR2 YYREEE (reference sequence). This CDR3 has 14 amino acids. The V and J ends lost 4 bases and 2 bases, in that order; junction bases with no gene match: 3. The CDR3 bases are TGTGCCAGCAGCCTTGGGACAGGGCAAGAGACCCAGTACTTC. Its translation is CASSLGTGQETQYF.

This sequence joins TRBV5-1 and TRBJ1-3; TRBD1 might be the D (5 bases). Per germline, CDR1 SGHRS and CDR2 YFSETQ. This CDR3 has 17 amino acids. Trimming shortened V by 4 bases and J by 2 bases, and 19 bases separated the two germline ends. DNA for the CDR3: TGCGCCAGCAGCCTCTTTGGAGGGGAGTTAGCTGGAAACACCATATATTTT. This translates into CASSLFGGELAGNTIYF.

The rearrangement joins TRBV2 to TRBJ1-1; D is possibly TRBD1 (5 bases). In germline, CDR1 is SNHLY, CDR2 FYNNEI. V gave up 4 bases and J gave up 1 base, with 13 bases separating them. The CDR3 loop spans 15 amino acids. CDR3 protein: CASSGRGSSNTEAFF. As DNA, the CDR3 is TGTGCCAGCAGTGGTCGGGGCTCCTCGAACACTGAAGCTTTCTTT.

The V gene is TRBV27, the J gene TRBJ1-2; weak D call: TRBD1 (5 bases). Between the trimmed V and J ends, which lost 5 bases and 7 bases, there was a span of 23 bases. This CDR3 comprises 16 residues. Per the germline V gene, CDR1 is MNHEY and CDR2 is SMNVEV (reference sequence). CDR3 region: CASSQVPGRAEGGYTF. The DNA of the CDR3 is TGTGCCAGCAGTCAGGTACCCGGCAGGGCAGAGGGTGGCTACACCTTC.

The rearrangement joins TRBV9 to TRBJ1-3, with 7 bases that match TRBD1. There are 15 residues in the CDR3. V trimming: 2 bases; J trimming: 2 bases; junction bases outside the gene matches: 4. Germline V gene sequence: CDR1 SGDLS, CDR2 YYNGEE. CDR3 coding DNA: TGTGCCAGCAGCGTTCAGACAGGGACTGGAAACACCATATATTTT. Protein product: CASSVQTGTGNTIYF.

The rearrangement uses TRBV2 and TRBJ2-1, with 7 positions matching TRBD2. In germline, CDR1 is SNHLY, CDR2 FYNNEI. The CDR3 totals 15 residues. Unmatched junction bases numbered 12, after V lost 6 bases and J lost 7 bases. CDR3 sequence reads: CASSLPIAGGNEQFF. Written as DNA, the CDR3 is TGTGCCAGCAGCCTGCCGATAGCGGGCGGGAATGAGCAGTTCTTC. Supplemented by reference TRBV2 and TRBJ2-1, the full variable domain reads EPEVTQTPSHQVTQMGQEVILRCVPISNHLYFYWYRQILGQKVEFLVSFYNNEISEKSEIFDDQFSVERPDGSNFTLKIRSTKLEDSAMYFCASSLPIAGGNEQFFGPGTRLTVL.

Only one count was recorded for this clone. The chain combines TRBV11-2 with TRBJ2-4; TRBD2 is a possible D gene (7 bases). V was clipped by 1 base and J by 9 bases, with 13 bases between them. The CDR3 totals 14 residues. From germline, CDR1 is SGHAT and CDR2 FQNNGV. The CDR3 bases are TGTGCCAGCAGCTTAGTCGGGGGGCAGGGCATTCAGTACTTC. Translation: CASSLVGGQGIQYF.

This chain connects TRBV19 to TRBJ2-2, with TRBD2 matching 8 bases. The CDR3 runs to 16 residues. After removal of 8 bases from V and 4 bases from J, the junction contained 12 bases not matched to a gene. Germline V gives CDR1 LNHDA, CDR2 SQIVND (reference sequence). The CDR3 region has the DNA TGTGCCAGTTCCGGGGGGGCAGTGTCAACCACCGGGGAGCTGTTTTTT. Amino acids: CASSGGAVSTTGELFF.

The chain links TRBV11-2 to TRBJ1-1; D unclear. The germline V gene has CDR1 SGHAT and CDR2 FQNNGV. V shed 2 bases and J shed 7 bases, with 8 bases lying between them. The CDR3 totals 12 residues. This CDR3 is CASSLTGIEAFF. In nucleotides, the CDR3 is TGTGCCAGCAGCTTAACGGGGATTGAAGCTTTCTTT.

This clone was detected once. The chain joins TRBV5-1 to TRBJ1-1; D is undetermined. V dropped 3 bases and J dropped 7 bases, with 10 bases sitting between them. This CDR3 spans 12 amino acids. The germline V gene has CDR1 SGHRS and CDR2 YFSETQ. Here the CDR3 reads CASSSDSGEAFF. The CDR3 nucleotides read TGCGCCAGCAGCTCAGACTCGGGTGAAGCTTTCTTT.

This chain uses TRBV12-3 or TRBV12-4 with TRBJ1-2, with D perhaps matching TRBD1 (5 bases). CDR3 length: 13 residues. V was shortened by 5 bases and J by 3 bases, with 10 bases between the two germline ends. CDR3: CASSGGRHYGYTF. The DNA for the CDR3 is TGTGCCAGCAGTGGGGGACGGCACTATGGCTACACCTTC.

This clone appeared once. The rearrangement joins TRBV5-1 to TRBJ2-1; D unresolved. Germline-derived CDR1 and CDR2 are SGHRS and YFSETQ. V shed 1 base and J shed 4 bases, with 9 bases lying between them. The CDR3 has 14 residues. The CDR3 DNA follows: TGCGCCAGCAGCTTGAACAGTCAATACAATGAGCAGTTCTTC. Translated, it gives CASSLNSQYNEQFF.

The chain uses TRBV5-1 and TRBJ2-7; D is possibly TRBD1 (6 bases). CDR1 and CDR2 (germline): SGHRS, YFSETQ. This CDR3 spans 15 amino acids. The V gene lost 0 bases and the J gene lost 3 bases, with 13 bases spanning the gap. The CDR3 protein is CASSLDPKGGYEQYF. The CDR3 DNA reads TGCGCCAGCAGCTTGGATCCGAAAGGGGGCTACGAGCAGTACTTC.

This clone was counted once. CDR3 sequence reads: CASIGWDSLREQFF. DNA of the CDR3: TGTGCCAGCATAGGCTGGGACTCTTTGCGTGAGCAGTTCTTC. V and J are TRBV2 and TRBJ2-1; possibly TRBD2 for D (6 bases). The V end lost 7 bases, the J end lost 9 bases, and 19 bases lay between the germline ends. This CDR3 spans 14 amino acids. The germline V gene encodes CDR1 SNHLY and CDR2 FYNNEI. Full variable domain (outside the CDR3, taken from reference TRBV2 and TRBJ2-1): EPEVTQTPSHQVTQMGQEVILRCVPISNHLYFYWYRQILGQKVEFLVSFYNNEISEKSEIFDDQFSVERPDGSNFTLKIRSTKLEDSAMYFCASIGWDSLREQFFGPGTRLTVL.

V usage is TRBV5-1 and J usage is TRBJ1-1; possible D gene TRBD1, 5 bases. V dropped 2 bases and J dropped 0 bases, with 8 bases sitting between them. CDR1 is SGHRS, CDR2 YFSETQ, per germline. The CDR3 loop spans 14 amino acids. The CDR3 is CASSLDRLNTEAFF. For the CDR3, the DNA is TGCGCCAGCAGCTTAGACAGACTGAACACTGAAGCTTTCTTT.

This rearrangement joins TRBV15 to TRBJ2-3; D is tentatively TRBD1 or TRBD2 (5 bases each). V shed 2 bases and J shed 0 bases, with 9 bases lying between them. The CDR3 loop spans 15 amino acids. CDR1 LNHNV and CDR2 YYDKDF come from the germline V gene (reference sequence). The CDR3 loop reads CATSRSGDSTDTQYF. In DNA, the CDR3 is TGTGCCACCAGCAGATCCGGGGACAGCACAGATACGCAGTATTTT.

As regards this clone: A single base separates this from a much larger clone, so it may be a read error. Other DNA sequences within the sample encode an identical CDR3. The CDR3 coding sequence is TGCGCCAGCAGTTTGGGACAGGGGTTCGACGAGCAGTACTTC. It specifies CASSLGQGFDEQYF. The rearrangement uses TRBV5-1 and TRBJ2-7; TRBD1 matches 10 bases. Germline CDR1 and CDR2: SGHRS and YFSETQ. The CDR3 is made up of 14 amino acids.

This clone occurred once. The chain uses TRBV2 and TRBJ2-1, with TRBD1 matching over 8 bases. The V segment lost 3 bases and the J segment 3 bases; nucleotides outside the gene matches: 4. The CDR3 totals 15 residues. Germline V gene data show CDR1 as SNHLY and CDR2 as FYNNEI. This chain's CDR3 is CASSDPDRGYNEQFF. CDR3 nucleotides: TGTGCCAGCAGTGACCCAGACAGGGGCTACAATGAGCAGTTCTTC. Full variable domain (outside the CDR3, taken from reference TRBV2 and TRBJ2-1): EPEVTQTPSHQVTQMGQEVILRCVPISNHLYFYWYRQILGQKVEFLVSFYNNEISEKSEIFDDQFSVERPDGSNFTLKIRSTKLEDSAMYFCASSDPDRGYNEQFFGPGTRLTVL.